One sample yielded the 14 T cell receptor beta chains listed below, sequenced in a study of CD8+ T cells in alopecia areata. Treatment meaning: oral pan-JAK inhibitor, 5-10 mg twice daily. Sequencing used cDNA as its template, made by extracting RNA and reverse transcribing it. Assay used: immunoSEQ multiplex PCR; TCRdb lists only in-frame clones, some missing. Seen here are about 190,000 clones, 50% to 60% observed once, and the top ten hold roughly 0.71%. The specimen comprised CD4+ T cells sorted from blood, sampled at week 4, from a patient treated with tofacitinib. The receptor set was obtained from a human donor with alopecia areata.

V gene TRBV30 combines with J gene TRBJ2-7; the match to TRBD1 covers 7 bases. The germline gives CDR1 GTSNPN, CDR2 SVGIG (reference sequence). The CDR3 extends over 14 amino acids. V shed 2 bases and J 9 bases; nucleotides not matched to a gene: 13. In DNA, the CDR3 is TGTGCCTGGAGTACGAGACAGGGCTTAGTTGGGCAGTACTTC. This sequence encodes CAWSTRQGLVGQYF.

This clone was recorded only once. V usage is TRBV28 and J usage is TRBJ2-3; either TRBD1 or TRBD2 may fit D (5 bases each). The V end was cut by 4 bases, the J end by 2 bases, with 16 bases between. Looked up from germline, CDR1 is MDHEN and CDR2 is SYDVKM. The CDR3 spans 16 residues. DNA of the CDR3: TGTGCCAGCAGTTCTCCGGGACGAGGCTCCACAGATACGCAGTATTTT. Its protein product is CASSSPGRGSTDTQYF.

The genes are TRBV7-8 and TRBJ2-5; D unclear. CDR3 length: 17 residues. Germline lookup yields CDR1 SGHVS and CDR2 FQNEAQ. Trimming shortened V by 7 bases and J by 3 bases, and 24 bases separated the two germline ends. The CDR3 protein is CASTHGPGLIGKETQYF. For the CDR3, the DNA is TGTGCCAGCACCCATGGGCCAGGTTTAATTGGGAAAGAGACCCAGTACTTC.

The chain combines TRBV29-1 with TRBJ1-4; perhaps TRBD1 as D (5 bases). CDR1 is SQVTM, CDR2 ANQGSEA, per germline. This CDR3 region has 12 residues. V lost 4 bases, J lost 7 bases, and 10 bases lay in between. CDR3 sequence (DNA): TGCAGCGTTGGCCAGGGATCTGAAAAACTGTTTTTT. This gives the protein CSVGQGSEKLFF.

The chain couples TRBV30 to TRBJ2-2; 7 nucleotides line up with TRBD1. The J segment lost 1 base and the V segment lost 4 bases, leaving 6 bases of the junction unmatched. This CDR3 comprises 15 residues. CDR1 is GTSNPN and CDR2 is SVGIG in the germline V gene (reference sequence). CDR3 sequence (DNA): TGTGCCTGGACCGACAGGGTATTGAACACCGGGGAGCTGTTTTTT. It yields the protein CAWTDRVLNTGELFF.

V and J are TRBV6-4 and TRBJ1-1; perhaps TRBD1 as D (6 bases). V was trimmed by 2 bases and J by 1 base, leaving 8 bases between them. This CDR3 contains 14 residues. In germline, CDR1 is MRHNA, CDR2 SNTAGT. The CDR3 region is CASSDGTSNTEAFF. The CDR3, as DNA: TGTGCCAGCAGTGACGGGACATCGAACACTGAAGCTTTCTTT.

The table lists this clone with a count of one. The chain joins TRBV7-2 to TRBJ2-1, with TRBD2 matching 11 bases. CDR3 size: 14 residues. CDR1 and CDR2 from the germline V gene are SGHTA and FQGNSA. Trimming took 3 bases from V and 10 from J; bases not matched to a gene: 5. The CDR3 bases are TGTGCCAGCAGCTTCCTTAGCGGGAGGGGGGAGCAGTTCTTC. It encodes CASSFLSGRGEQFF.

The chain combines TRBV2 with TRBJ2-7, with D hard to call. Germline lookup yields CDR1 SNHLY and CDR2 FYNNEI. Trimming left V 6 bases short and J 3 bases short, with 12 bases between. CDR3 length: 13 amino acids. CDR3 nucleotide sequence: TGTGCCAGCAGGGCTGACATCCACTACGAGCAGTACTTC. Translation: CASRADIHYEQYF.

The sample holds a few counts of this clone. The chain uses TRBV10-3 and TRBJ2-3; TRBD2 is a possible D gene (5 bases). V was trimmed by 6 bases and J by 3 bases, leaving 16 bases between them. The CDR3 has 15 residues. Germline CDR1 ENHRY, CDR2 SYGVKD. The CDR3 here is CAISEGTTVTDTQYF. CDR3 DNA: TGTGCCATCAGCGAGGGTACGACTGTTACAGATACGCAGTATTTT.

The chain is built from TRBV28 and TRBJ2-5; 14 positions match TRBD2. Per the germline V gene, CDR1 is MDHEN and CDR2 is SYDVKM. The V and J ends lost 6 bases and 5 bases, in that order; junction bases with no gene match: 5. The CDR3 runs to 15 residues. CDR3 sequence (DNA): TGTGCCAGCAGACCGGGACTAGCGGGAGCGGAGACCCAGTACTTC. It is translated as CASRPGLAGAETQYF.

The count of this clone is one. The junction differs from germline at one of its ends, possibly a read error. The rearrangement uses TRBV2 and TRBJ1-2, with a possible D match to TRBD1 (6 bases). This CDR3 region has 15 residues. CDR1 and CDR2 (germline): SNHLY, FYNNEI. CDR3 sequence: CASRATGTINYGHTF. CDR3 DNA: TGTGCCAGCAGGGCTACGGGGACAATTAACTATGGCCACACCTTC.

The chain employs TRBV5-3 and TRBJ2-1; no clear D gene. TRBV5-3 has ORF status, its function being uncertain. V lost 9 bases, J lost 7 bases, and 17 bases lay in between. This CDR3 contains 13 residues. The CDR3 nucleotides are TGTGCCACCTGGACCCAAATTGGGAATGAGCAGTTCTTC. Translating gives CATWTQIGNEQFF.

The chain uses TRBV29-1 and TRBJ1-5; D remains unclear. Trimming stripped 4 bases from V and 7 bases from J, with 11 bases between. The germline V gene encodes CDR1 SQVTM and CDR2 ANQGSEA. The CDR3 spans 12 residues. In DNA, the CDR3 is TGCAGCGTTGGGGCGGAGGGACAGCCCCAGCATTTT. Translating gives CSVGAEGQPQHF.

The chain recombines TRBV6-1 with TRBJ2-1; 8 bases fit TRBD2. The CDR3 extends over 15 amino acids. Germline CDR1 is MNHNS and CDR2 is SASEGT. J gave up 0 bases and V 5 bases, and 3 bases lay outside the gene matches. The CDR3 region has the DNA TGTGCCAGCAGTCGAGCGGGAGTCTCCTACAATGAGCAGTTCTTC. It is translated as CASSRAGVSYNEQFF.